These T cell receptor beta chains were read from a single sample in a study of T cell responses to AZD1222 COVID-19 vaccine. The repertoire was sequenced with immunoSEQ multiplex PCR; TCRdb's copy has only in-frame clones and lacks some. The data hold some 25,000 clones, with around 90% observed a single time. This material consisted of peripheral blood, taken 28 days after the second AZD1222 dose. All receptors come from an adult who received the AZD1222 COVID-19 vaccine. The conserved cysteine and the conserved F or W are not part of the CDR3 here.

V gene	J gene	CDR3 protein
TRBV6-2/TRBV6-3	TRBJ1-1	ASSYIRGTEAF
TRBV6-1	TRBJ2-7	ASSEALAGGVYEQY
TRBV7-9	TRBJ1-2	ASSLYPPDGYT
TRBV27	TRBJ2-1	ASGQNAQIHYSEQF
TRBV24-1	TRBJ2-7	ATRPPGHEQY
TRBV5-4	TRBJ1-1	ASSLAGTGGTEAF
TRBV28	TRBJ1-2	ASSSGQGVYGYT
TRBV25-1	TRBJ2-2	ASSAWTAANTGELF
TRBV14	TRBJ1-2	ASSQVTGNDRYGYT
TRBV6-2/TRBV6-3	TRBJ1-1	ASSPRGRNTEAF
TRBV2	TRBJ1-1	ASSLDAMNTEAF
TRBV11-3	TRBJ2-1	ASSLGRSGEQF
TRBV14	TRBJ1-6	ASSSSYNSPLH
TRBV5-1	TRBJ2-1	ASSQLSGSSYNEQF
TRBV6-4	TRBJ2-3	ASSDGSGGTDTQY
TRBV30	TRBJ2-2	ASPGGSELF
TRBV19	TRBJ2-7	ASSLLVSYEQY
TRBV2	TRBJ2-3	ASPRHDGEGRTDTQY
TRBV19	TRBJ1-1	ASSTVGGTMNTEAF
TRBV6-1	TRBJ1-2	ASSEPRVYGYT
TRBV5-4	TRBJ1-3	ASSLDPLSYSGNTIY
TRBV28	TRBJ2-7	ATKGSGFSYEQY
TRBV12-3/TRBV12-4	TRBJ1-5	ASSLQVNQPQH
TRBV6-5	TRBJ2-3	ASSRQGGTQY
TRBV25-1	TRBJ1-2	ASSEFRSPGVYGYT
TRBV5-8	TRBJ1-3	ASSFRSSGNTIY
TRBV19	TRBJ2-7	ASRDTFSSYEQY
TRBV7-8	TRBJ2-3	ASSLSRTAISTDTQY
TRBV4-1	TRBJ1-2	ASSQEGTTAGGYGYT
TRBV2	TRBJ1-2	ASSAGQGWANYGYT
TRBV28	TRBJ2-6	ASSNGGYPGANVLT
TRBV2	TRBJ1-2	ASSESAQDLYGYT
TRBV27	TRBJ2-7	ASSLAGTAYEQY
TRBV7-2	TRBJ2-7	ASSRDRSSYEQY
TRBV28	TRBJ2-7	ASSSSWRGAYEQY
TRBV4-1	TRBJ1-2	ASSQGDRKVDGYT
TRBV7-6	TRBJ2-3	ASSMASGATDTQY
TRBV28	TRBJ1-6	ASTLARLWECEYNSPLH
TRBV11-2	TRBJ1-5	ASSSDNYQPQH
TRBV4-2	TRBJ2-7	ASSQELALYEQY
TRBV4-2	TRBJ2-3	ASSQAGAGADTQY
TRBV9	TRBJ2-3	ASSVRSAGETDTQY
TRBV19	TRBJ2-3	ASSKSGMNTDTQY
TRBV9	TRBJ2-3	ASTTTSTDTQY
TRBV2	TRBJ1-2	ASRTGGGNNYGYT
TRBV10-3	TRBJ2-5	AIRIGLAATETQY
TRBV29-1	TRBJ1-1	SVLGTANTEAF
TRBV7-9	TRBJ1-5	ASSLPGGSNQPQH
TRBV7-2	TRBJ1-5	ASSLVTTGALQPQH
TRBV28	TRBJ2-7	ASSARFEQY
TRBV15	TRBJ2-1	ATSRVGVLAERSYNEQF
TRBV27	TRBJ1-5	ASSSRDASNQPQH
TRBV6-5	TRBJ2-7	ASSQPYGTNYEQY
TRBV7-9	TRBJ1-4	ASSLEGGHNEKLF
TRBV28	TRBJ2-1	ASGAGSYNEQF
TRBV28	TRBJ2-6	ASSALSGSGANVLT
TRBV19	TRBJ1-1	ASSIGLAARTEAF
TRBV15	TRBJ1-2	ATSTGEGRPGYT
TRBV3-1/TRBV3-2	TRBJ2-1	ASSRGTVNEQF
TRBV5-1	TRBJ2-1	ASSSLAGVTYNEQF